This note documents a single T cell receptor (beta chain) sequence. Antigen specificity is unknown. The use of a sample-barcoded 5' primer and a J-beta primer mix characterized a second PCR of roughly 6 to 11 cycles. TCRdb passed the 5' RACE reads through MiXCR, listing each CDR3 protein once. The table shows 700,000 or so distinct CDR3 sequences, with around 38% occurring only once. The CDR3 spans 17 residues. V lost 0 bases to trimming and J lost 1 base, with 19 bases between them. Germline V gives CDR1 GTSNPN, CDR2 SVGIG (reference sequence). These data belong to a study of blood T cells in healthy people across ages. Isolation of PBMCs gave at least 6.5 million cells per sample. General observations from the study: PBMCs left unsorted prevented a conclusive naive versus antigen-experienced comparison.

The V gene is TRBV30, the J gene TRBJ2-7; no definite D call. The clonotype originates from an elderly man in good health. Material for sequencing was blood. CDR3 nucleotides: TGTGCCTGGAGTGTACATCTTGGTTCCGGTTCATCCTACGAGCAGTACTTC. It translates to CAWSVHLGSGSSYEQYF. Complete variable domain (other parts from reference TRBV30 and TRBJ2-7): SQTIHQWPATLVQPVGSPLSLECTVEGTSNPNLYWYRQAAGRGLQLLFYSVGIGQISSEVPQNLSASRPQDRQFILSSKKLLLSDSGFYLCAWSVHLGSGSSYEQYFGPGTRLTVT.